The subject of this entry is one T cell receptor (beta chain). This sample was included in a study of control samples from healthy donors and cancer patients. V lost 5 bases and J lost 6; bases outside the gene matches: 0. Germline CDR1 and CDR2: GTSNPN and SVGIG (reference sequence). The CDR3 is 12 residues long. TCRdb keeps only in-frame clones here, not all; method: immunoSEQ multiplex PCR. The table lists roughly 32,000 clones, 86% of them singletons. Sequencing input: PBMCs. This TCR was sampled from a woman between 40 and 55 years old with lung cancer. The chain combines TRBV30 with TRBJ2-4, with TRBD1 matching over 11 bases. The CDR3 loop reads CAWGTGGNIQYF. CDR3 sequence (DNA): TGTGCCTGGGGGACAGGGGGAAACATTCAGTACTTC.